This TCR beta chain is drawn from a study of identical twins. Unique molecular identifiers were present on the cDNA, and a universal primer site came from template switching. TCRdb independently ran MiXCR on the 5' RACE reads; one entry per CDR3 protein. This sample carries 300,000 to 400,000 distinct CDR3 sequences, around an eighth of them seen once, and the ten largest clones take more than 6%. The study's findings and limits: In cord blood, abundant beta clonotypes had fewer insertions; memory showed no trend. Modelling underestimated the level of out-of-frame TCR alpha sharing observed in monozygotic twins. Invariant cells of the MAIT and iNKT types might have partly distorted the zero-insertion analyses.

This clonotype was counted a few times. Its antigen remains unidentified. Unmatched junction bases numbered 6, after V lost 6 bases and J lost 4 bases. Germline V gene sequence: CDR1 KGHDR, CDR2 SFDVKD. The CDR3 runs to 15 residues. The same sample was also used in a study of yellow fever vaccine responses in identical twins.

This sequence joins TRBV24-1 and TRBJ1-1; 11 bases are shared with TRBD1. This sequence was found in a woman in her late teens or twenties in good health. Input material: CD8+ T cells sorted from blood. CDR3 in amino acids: CATSRTGGSGTEAFF. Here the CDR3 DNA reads TGTGCCACCAGTCGGACAGGGGGCTCTGGCACTGAAGCTTTCTTT.